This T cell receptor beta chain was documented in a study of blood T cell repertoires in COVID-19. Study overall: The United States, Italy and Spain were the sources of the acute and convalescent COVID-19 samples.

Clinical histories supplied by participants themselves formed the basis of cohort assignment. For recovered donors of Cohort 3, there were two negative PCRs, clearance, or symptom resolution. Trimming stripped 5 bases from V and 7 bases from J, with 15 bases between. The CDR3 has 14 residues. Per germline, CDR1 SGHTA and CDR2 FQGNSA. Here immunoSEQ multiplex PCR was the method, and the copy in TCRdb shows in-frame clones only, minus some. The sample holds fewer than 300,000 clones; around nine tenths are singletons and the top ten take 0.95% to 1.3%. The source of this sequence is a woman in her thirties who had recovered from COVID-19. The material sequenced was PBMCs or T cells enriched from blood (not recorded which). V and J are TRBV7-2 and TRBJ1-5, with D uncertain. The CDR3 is CASSPIVGSQPQHF. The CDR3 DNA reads TGTGCCAGCAGCCCAATTGTGGGTAGCCAGCCCCAGCATTTT.